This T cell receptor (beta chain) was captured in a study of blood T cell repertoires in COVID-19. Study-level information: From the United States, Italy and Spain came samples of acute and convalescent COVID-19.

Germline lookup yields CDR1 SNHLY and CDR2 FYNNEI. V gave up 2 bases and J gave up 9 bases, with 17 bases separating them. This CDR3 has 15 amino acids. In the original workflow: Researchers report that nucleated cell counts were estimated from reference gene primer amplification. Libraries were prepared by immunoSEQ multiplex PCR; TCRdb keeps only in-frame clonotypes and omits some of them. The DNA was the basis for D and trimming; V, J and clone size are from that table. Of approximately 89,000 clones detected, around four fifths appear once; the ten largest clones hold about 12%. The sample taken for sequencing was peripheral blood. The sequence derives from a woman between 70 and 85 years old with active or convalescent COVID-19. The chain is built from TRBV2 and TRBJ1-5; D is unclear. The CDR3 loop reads CASSERQTLLGPQHF. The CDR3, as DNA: TGTGCCAGCAGTGAACGTCAGACCCTCCTAGGGCCCCAGCATTTT.